These 10 T cell receptor beta chains originate from one sample sequenced in a study of beta chain features in type 1 diabetes. General study points: Researchers report that Type 1 diabetes patients had moderately but significantly shorter TCRB CDR3s across all four CD4+ subsets.

Their cognate antigens are unknown. All of the isolated RNA was reverse transcribed, so expressed TCRB transcripts were sequenced. The assay was immunoSEQ multiplex PCR, and TCRdb's table has in-frame clones only and misses some. The repertoire consists of 130,000 or so clones, with approximately 9% occurring once and the leading ten covering roughly 0.75%. Sequencing used central memory CD4+ T cells from blood. The source of these receptors is a man under 40 with type 1 diabetes.

Regarding this clone: Other DNA sequences within the sample encode an identical CDR3. The chain carries TRBV5-1 and TRBJ2-3; 11 nucleotides align to TRBD1. The CDR3 is 14 amino acids. Trimming removed 4 bases from V and 4 bases from J; junction bases left unmatched: 2. Germline CDR1 and CDR2: SGHRS and YFSETQ. The CDR3 loop is CASSPGQGADTQYF. The CDR3, as DNA: TGCGCCAGCAGCCCGGGACAGGGGGCAGATACGCAGTATTTT.

This clone was seen a handful of times. The chain has TRBV7-2 and TRBJ1-1; D gene unclear. This CDR3 region has 12 residues. The germline V gene encodes CDR1 SGHTA and CDR2 FQGNSA. The V and J ends lost 4 bases and 3 bases respectively, with 6 bases between them. CDR3 sequence: CASSSRYTEAFF. CDR3 coding DNA: TGTGCCAGCAGCTCCCGTTACACTGAAGCTTTCTTT.

In DNA form, the CDR3 reads TGCGCCAGCAGACGGGACAGGTTGAACACTGAAGCTTTCTTT. Translating it yields CASRRDRLNTEAFF. The chain uses TRBV5-1 and TRBJ1-1; TRBD1 matches at 8 bases. The ends lost 5 bases at V and 0 bases at J; junction bases unmatched: 3. CDR1 SGHRS and CDR2 YFSETQ come from the germline V gene. The CDR3 loop spans 14 amino acids.

V usage is TRBV13 and J usage is TRBJ1-2, with a possible D match to TRBD1 (5 bases). The V and J ends lost 8 bases and 2 bases respectively, with 15 bases between them. The germline CDR1 and CDR2 sequences are PRHDT and FYEKMQ (reference sequence). This CDR3 has 14 amino acids. The CDR3, as DNA: TGTGCCAGCTCAACAGGTCCAAGGAACTATGGCTACACCTTC. This gives the protein CASSTGPRNYGYTF.

This clone was observed a handful of times. CDR3 residues: CASSPRSEETQYF. In nucleotides, the CDR3 is TGTGCCAGCAGCCCCCGAAGCGAAGAGACCCAGTACTTC. The V and J genes are TRBV9 and TRBJ2-5, with D unresolved. Trimming cost V 4 bases and J 3 bases, with 10 bases left between them. This CDR3 is 13 amino acids long. Germline V lookup: CDR1 SGDLS, CDR2 YYNGEE.

The chain employs TRBV2 and TRBJ1-5; 8 bases agree with TRBD1. The trim removed 3 bases at V and 7 bases at J, leaving 8 bases unmatched. The CDR3 length is 15 residues. Per germline, CDR1 SNHLY and CDR2 FYNNEI. CDR3 DNA sequence: TGTGCCAGCAGTGATGGACAGGGAAGTGGCCAGCCCCAGCATTTT. Protein sequence: CASSDGQGSGQPQHF.

The genes are TRBV5-6 and TRBJ1-6; 7 nucleotides match TRBD1. Looked up from germline, CDR1 is SGHDT and CDR2 is YYEEEE. The V segment lost 6 bases and the J segment 8 bases; nucleotides outside the gene matches: 11. This CDR3 is built from 15 residues. The CDR3 DNA sequence: TGTGCCAGCAATAACCGGGACAGTCCTTATTCACCCCTCCACTTT. Translating it yields CASNNRDSPYSPLHF.

J is TRBJ2-7 and V is TRBV6-5; perhaps TRBD2 as D (5 bases). Trimming left V 8 bases short and J 0 bases short, with 14 bases between. CDR1 is MNHEY and CDR2 is SVGAGI in the germline V gene. The CDR3 is 14 residues long. The CDR3 protein is CASARAGSSYEQYF. CDR3 DNA: TGTGCCAGCGCCCGGGCTGGGAGCTCCTACGAGCAGTACTTC.

This clone appeared a few times. The rearrangement uses TRBV4-3 and TRBJ1-4; TRBD1 aligns across 8 bases. Trimming cost V 0 bases and J 1 base; bases outside gene matches: 10. Germline V lookup: CDR1 LGHNA, CDR2 YSLEER. The CDR3 contains 19 residues. The DNA for the CDR3 is TGCGCCAGCAGCCAAGATATACCCAGGGGGCGCAGAACTAATGAAAAACTGTTTTTT. Amino acid sequence: CASSQDIPRGRRTNEKLFF.

This chain connects TRBV7-9 to TRBJ2-5; unclear D gene. Trimming removed 4 bases at V and 8 bases at J, with 8 bases between. The CDR3 is 11 residues long. Germline values: CDR1 SEHNR, CDR2 FQNEAQ (reference sequence). CDR3 loop: CASSSQVTQYF. CDR3 nucleotides: TGTGCCAGCAGCTCCCAGGTTACCCAGTACTTC.